Reported below is one T cell receptor (beta chain). The CDR3 contains 11 residues. V shed 5 bases and J shed 5 bases, with 7 bases lying between them. Germline V gives CDR1 MNHEY, CDR2 SMNVEV (reference sequence). This specimen belongs to a study of metastatic and nonmetastatic thyroid tumors. As handled by the study authors: The study built a papillary thyroid cancer distant-metastasis classifier from CDR3 differences across clinicopathological groups. With MiXCR, TCRdb called clones anew from the PCR reads. These V and J calls originate from TCRdb's pipeline instead of the authors' own analysis. The repertoire holds some 41,000 clones, about 13% seen once, with 9% to 9.5% in the top ten. Nobody among the patients had been given any treatment before thyroid surgery.

Material for sequencing was blood. The chain employs TRBV27 and TRBJ2-7; D is perhaps TRBD1 (6 bases). The sequence was collected from a female donor with papillary thyroid cancer or a benign thyroid nodule (not recorded which). Some clones in this sample may be carry-over from other donors' samples. The CDR3 protein is CASSPGDEQYF. As DNA, the CDR3 is TGTGCCAGCAGTCCAGGGGACGAGCAGTACTTC.